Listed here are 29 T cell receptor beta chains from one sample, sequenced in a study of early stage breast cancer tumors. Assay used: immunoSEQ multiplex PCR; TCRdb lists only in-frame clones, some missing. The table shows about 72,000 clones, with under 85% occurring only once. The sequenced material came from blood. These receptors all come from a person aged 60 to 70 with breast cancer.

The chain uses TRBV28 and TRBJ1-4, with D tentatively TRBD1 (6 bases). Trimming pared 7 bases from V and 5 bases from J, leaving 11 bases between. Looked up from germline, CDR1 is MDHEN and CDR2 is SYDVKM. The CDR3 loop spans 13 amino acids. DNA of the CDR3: TGTGCCAGCATGGTTACAGGGAATGAAAAACTGTTTTTT. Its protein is CASMVTGNEKLFF.

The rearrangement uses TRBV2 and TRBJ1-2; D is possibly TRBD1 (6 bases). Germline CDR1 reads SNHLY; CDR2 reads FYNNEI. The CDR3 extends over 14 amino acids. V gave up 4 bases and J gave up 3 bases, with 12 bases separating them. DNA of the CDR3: TGTGCCAGCAGTGTGTCCAGGGGAGACTATGGCTACACCTTC. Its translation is CASSVSRGDYGYTF.

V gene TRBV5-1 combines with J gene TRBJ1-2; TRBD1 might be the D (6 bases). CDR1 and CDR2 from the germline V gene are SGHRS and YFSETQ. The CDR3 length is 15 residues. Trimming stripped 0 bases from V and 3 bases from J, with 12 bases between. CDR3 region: CASSLEQGGYYGYTF. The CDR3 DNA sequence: TGCGCCAGCAGCTTGGAACAGGGAGGCTACTATGGCTACACCTTC.

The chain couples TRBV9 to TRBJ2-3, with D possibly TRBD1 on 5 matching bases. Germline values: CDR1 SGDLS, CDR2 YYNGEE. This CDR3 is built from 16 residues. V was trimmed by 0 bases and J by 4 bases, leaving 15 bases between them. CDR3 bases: TGTGCCAGCAGCGTAGTGGCAGGGATGGTCCCAGATACGCAGTATTTT. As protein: CASSVVAGMVPDTQYF.

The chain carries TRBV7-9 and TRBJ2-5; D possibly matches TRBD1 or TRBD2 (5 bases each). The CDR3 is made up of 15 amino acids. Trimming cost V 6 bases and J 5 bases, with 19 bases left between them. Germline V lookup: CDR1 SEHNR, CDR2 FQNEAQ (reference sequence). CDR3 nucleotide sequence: TGTGCCAGCAGTCAAGACCCGGGACCCTCGGAGACCCAGTACTTC. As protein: CASSQDPGPSETQYF.

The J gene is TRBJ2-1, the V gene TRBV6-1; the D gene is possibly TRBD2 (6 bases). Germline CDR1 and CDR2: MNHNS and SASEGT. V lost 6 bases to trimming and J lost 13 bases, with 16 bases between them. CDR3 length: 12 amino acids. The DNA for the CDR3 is TGTGCCAGCAGAGTAAGAGGAGGGCCACAGTTCTTC. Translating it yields CASRVRGGPQFF.

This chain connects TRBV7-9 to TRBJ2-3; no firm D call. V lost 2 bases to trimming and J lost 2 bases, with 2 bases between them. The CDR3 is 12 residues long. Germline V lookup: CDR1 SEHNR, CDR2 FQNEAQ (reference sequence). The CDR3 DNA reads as TGTGCCAGCAGCTTATACACAGATACGCAGTATTTT. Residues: CASSLYTDTQYF.

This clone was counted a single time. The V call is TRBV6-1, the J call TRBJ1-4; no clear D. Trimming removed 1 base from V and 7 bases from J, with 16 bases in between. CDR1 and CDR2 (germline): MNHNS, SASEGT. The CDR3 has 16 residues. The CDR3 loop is CASSEGTTRPSEKLFF. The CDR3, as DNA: TGTGCCAGCAGTGAAGGTACGACAAGGCCCTCTGAAAAACTGTTTTTT.

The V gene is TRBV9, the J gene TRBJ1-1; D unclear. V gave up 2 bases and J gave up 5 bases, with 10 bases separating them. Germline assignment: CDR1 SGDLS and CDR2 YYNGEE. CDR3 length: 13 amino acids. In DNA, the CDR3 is TGTGCCAGCAGCGTGGGCAGTAGGACTGAAGCTTTCTTT. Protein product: CASSVGSRTEAFF.

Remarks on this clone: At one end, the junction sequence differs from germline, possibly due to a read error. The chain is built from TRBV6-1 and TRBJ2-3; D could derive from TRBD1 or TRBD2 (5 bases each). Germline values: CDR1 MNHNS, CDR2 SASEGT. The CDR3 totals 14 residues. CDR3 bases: TGTGCCAGCCGTGAACTAGGCCTCGGGGACACGCAGTATTTT. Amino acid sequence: CASRELGLGDTQYF.

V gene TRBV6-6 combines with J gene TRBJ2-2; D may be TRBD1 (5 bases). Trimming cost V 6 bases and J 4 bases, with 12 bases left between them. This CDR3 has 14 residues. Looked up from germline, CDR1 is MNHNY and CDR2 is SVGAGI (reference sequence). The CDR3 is CASSPQGSTGELFF. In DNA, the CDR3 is TGTGCCAGCAGCCCCCAGGGAAGCACCGGGGAGCTGTTTTTT.

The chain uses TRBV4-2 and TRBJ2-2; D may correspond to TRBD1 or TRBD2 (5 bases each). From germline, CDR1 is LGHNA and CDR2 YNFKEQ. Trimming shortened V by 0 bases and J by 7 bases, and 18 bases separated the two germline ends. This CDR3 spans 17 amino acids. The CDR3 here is CASSQDLRVTGGGELFF. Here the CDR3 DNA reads TGTGCCAGCAGCCAAGATCTGAGGGTAACAGGAGGCGGGGAGCTGTTTTTT.

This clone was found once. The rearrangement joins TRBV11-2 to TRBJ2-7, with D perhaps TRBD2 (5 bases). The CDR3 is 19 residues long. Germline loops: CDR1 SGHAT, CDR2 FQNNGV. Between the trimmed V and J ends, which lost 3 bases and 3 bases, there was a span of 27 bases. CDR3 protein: CASSFPADLSDIGGYEQYF. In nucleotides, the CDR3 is TGTGCCAGCAGCTTCCCCGCGGACTTATCCGACATCGGTGGCTACGAGCAGTACTTC.

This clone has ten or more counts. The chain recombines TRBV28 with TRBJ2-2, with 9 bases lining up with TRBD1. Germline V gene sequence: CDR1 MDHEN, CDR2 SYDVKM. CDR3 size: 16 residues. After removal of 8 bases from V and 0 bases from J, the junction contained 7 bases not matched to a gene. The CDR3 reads CASENRGRSNTGELFF. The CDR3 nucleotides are TGTGCCAGCGAGAACAGGGGGCGGTCGAACACCGGGGAGCTGTTTTTT.

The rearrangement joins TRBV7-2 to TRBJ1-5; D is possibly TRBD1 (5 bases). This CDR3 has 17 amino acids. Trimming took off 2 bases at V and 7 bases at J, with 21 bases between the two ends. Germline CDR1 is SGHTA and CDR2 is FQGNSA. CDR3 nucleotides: TGTGCCAGCAGCTTACTAGGGGAGGAGATTCGATCGCAGCCCCAGCATTTT. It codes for CASSLLGEEIRSQPQHF.

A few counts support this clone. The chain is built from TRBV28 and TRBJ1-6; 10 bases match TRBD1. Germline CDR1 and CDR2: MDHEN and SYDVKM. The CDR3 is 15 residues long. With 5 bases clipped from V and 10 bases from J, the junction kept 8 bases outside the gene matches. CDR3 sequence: CASSRTGTGASPLHF. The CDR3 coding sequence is TGTGCCAGCAGTAGAACCGGGACAGGGGCCTCACCCCTCCACTTT.

DNA for the CDR3: TGTGCCAGCAGTTTCAGTAACCACTACGAGCAGTACTTC. Translating it yields CASSFSNHYEQYF. The chain joins TRBV28 to TRBJ2-7; no definite D call. The length of the CDR3 is 13 residues. Trimming took 3 bases from V and 3 from J, leaving 9 bases between them. CDR1 is MDHEN, CDR2 SYDVKM, per germline.

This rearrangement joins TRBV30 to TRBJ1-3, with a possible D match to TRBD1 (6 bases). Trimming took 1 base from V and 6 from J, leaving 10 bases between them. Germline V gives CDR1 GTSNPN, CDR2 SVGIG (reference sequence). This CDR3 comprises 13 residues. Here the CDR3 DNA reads TGTGCCTGGAGTGGACAGGATGAAAACACCATATATTTT. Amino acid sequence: CAWSGQDENTIYF.

CDR3 DNA: TGCAGCGTTGTCAGGGCTGCTTATGGCTACACCTTC. It codes for CSVVRAAYGYTF. V and J are TRBV29-1 and TRBJ1-2; a possible D gene is TRBD1 (5 bases). Trimming stripped 4 bases from V and 5 bases from J, with 11 bases between. This CDR3 is built from 12 residues. CDR1 SQVTM and CDR2 ANQGSEA come from the germline V gene.

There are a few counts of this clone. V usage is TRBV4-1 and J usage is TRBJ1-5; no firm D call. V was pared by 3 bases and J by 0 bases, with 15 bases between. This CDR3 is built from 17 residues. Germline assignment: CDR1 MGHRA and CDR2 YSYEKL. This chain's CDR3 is CASSQDLGPVSNQPQHF. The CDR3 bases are TGCGCCAGCAGCCAGGACCTTGGGCCGGTTAGCAATCAGCCCCAGCATTTT.

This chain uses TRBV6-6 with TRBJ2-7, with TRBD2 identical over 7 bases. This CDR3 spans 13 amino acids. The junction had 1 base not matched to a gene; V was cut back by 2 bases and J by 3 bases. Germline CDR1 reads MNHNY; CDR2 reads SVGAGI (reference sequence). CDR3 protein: CASSYLADYEQYF. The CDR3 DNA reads TGTGCCAGCAGTTACCTAGCGGACTACGAGCAGTACTTC.

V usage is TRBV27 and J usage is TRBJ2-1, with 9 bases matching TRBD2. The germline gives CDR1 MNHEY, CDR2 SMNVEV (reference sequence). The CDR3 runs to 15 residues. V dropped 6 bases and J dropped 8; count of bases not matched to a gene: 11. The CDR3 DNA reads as TGTGCCAGCAGCTTTACGGGCGGGGGGGGCTATGAGCAGTTCTTC. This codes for CASSFTGGGGYEQFF.

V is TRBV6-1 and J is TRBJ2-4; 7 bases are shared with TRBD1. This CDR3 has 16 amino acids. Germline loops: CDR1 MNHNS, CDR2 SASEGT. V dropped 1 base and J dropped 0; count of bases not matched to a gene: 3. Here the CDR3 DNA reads TGTGCCAGCAGTGAAGAAGGGGGCCTAGCCAAAAACATTCAGTACTTC. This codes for CASSEEGGLAKNIQYF.

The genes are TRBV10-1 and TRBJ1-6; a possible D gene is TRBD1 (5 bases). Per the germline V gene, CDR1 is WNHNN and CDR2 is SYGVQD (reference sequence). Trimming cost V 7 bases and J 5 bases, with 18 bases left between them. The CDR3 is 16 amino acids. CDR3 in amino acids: CASKFGDGMNNSPLHF. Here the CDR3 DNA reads TGCGCCAGCAAATTCGGGGACGGTATGAATAATTCACCCCTCCACTTT.

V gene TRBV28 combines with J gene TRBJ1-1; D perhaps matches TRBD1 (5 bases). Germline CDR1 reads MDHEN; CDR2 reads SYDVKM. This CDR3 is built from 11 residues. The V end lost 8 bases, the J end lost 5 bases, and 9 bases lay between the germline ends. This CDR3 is CASPEGTEAFF. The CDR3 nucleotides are TGTGCCAGCCCTGAGGGGACTGAAGCTTTCTTT.

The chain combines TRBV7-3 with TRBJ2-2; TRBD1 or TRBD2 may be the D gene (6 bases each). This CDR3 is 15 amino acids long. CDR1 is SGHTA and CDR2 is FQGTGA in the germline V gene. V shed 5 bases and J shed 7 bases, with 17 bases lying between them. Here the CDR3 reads CASSPMGGTSGELFF. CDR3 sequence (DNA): TGTGCCAGCAGCCCCATGGGCGGGACAAGCGGGGAGCTGTTTTTT.

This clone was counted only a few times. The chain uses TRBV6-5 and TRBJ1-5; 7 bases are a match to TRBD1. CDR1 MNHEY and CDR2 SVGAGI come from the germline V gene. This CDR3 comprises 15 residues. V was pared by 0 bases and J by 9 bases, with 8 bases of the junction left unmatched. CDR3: CASSYSNRGSGPQHF. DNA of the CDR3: TGTGCCAGCAGTTACTCCAACAGGGGATCGGGGCCCCAGCATTTT.

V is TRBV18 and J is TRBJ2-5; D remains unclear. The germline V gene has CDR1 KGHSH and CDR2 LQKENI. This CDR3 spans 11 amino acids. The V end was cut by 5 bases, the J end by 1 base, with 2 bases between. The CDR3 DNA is TGTGCCAGCTCAAGCCAAGAGACCCAGTACTTC. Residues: CASSSQETQYF.

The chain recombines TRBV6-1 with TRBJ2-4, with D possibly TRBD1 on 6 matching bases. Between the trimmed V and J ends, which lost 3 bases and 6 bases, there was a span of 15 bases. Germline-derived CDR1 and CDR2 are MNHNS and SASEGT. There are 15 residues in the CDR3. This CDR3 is CASSDPQGLINIQYF. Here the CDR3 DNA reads TGTGCCAGCAGTGACCCTCAGGGGCTGATAAACATTCAGTACTTC.